This entry describes one T cell receptor beta chain. This receptor's antigen is unknown. Base qualities are not provided; no much larger clone lies one nucleotide away. The sample's time point label, decoded: cycle 4 day 1 (C4D1), after five to seven weeks of nivolumab. All trial patients had relapsed after autologous stem cell transplantation, with cohorts A, B and C differing in prior brentuximab vedotin exposure. The trial cohort included around 56 patients with relapsed/refractory classical Hodgkin lymphoma, and each patient had a best overall response of complete response, partial response or progressive disease. In the multi-cohort phase II CheckMate 205 trial, trial patients received single-agent nivolumab. An independent review committee assessed best overall response by applying the 2007 International Working Group response criteria. Trial PBMCs were obtained immediately prior to nivolumab initiation (C1D1) and on therapy at cycle 2 day 1 and cycle 4 day 1. Peripheral blood was collected in 8 mL Vacutainer Cell Preparation Tubes, from which PBMCs were isolated by centrifugation and then cryopreserved.

Genomic DNA was isolated using the Qiagen DNeasy kit from unsorted PBMCs as well as from negatively selected CD4+ and CD8+ fractions. TCR beta CDR3 regions were amplified by immunoSEQ multiplex PCR using primers annealing to V and J segments. Amplification bias was minimized using a synthetic immune receptor repertoire, and residual bias was removed computationally after sequencing. The original methods were these. Repertoire diversity was quantified as the Shannon entropy index using custom Python scripts. Unsorted, CD4+ and CD8+ repertoires were analyzed separately, except for combined analyses in which CD4+ and CD8+ sequences were merged in silico. A clone counted as expanded when the clone's frequency after treatment rose at least 2-fold relative to C1D1, and clones undetected at baseline were given a pseudocount of 0.5. Clones with 0 or 1 copy at C1D1 were defined as singleton clones, while clones with 2 or more copies were defined as non-singleton clones. Clones expanded in unsorted samples were assigned a CD4+, CD8+ or unknown annotation through matching of protein sequences in sorted samples from the same patient. Diversity changes from C1D1 to C4D1 were tested in paired samples using Wilcoxon tests. TCRdb took this table from immuneACCESS and kept in-frame rearrangements with V and J called. Such tables lack part of the clones; where checked against another copy, unresolved V genes explain under half of the gap, and the rest is unexplained. V, J and clone size were drawn from that table, and D and trimming were deduced from the DNA. In all, the sample holds approximately 39,000 clones, and 77% of those were seen once. The top ten clonotypes cover over 7.5% of the sample.

The CDR3 sequence holds 15 residues, the cysteine and phenylalanine included. The CDR3 DNA has 45 bases and is translated from base 1. V ends up 7 bases short and J 7 bases short, with an unmatched junction base count of 13. According to the germline V gene, CDR1 reads MDHEN and CDR2 reads SYDVKM. The data were obtained in a study of PD-1 blockade in classical Hodgkin lymphoma (TCRdb year 2020). Context from the whole study: Nivolumab dosing was 3 mg/kg intravenously every 2 weeks, continuing until either disease progression or unacceptable toxicity. The study used TCR beta sequencing and CyTOF to define a peripheral blood immune signature of response to PD-1 blockade in classical Hodgkin lymphoma.

Study-wide conclusions, independent of this receptor: Lower diversity was observed in patients in whom nivolumab was started less than 1 year after ASCT, and these patients were excluded from later analyses so that confounding by immune reconstitution would be avoided. Trial patients with a complete response had baseline diversity similar to that of newly diagnosed patients, while partial responders and progressors had significantly lower diversity. The study was limited to a single clinical trial cohort, and causes of repertoire differences, possibly disease activity or prior therapy, remained undefined. Baseline TCR diversity was reported to be lower in newly diagnosed patients than in healthy donors and to be lower still in relapsed/refractory patients. CD4+ but not CD8+ TCR diversity rose significantly by C4D1 (p=0.0027 vs p=0.16), most apparent in complete responders (p=0.02).

This material consisted of peripheral blood mononuclear cells (PBMCs), taken before the fourth cycle of nivolumab. The V and J segments used are TRBV28 and TRBJ2-4, with 7 junctional bases fitting TRBD1. The receptor was derived from a human donor with classical Hodgkin lymphoma. The bases are TGTGCCAGCAACGAACCAGGGGGTGTAAATAACATTCAGTACTTC. Its translation is CASNEPGGVNNIQYF.